What follows are 16 T cell receptor beta chains derived from one specimen sequenced in a study of shared clonotypes between healthy human individuals. Here immunoSEQ multiplex PCR was the method, and the copy in TCRdb shows in-frame clones only, minus some. The profile shows over 1.4 million clones, 96% of them singletons. Source material: naive CD4+ T cells sorted from blood. The subset was: CD45RA+ positively selected. These TCRs come from a man aged 25-40 years in good health.

This chain connects TRBV28 to TRBJ1-4, with TRBD1 identical over 7 bases. The CDR3 length is 12 residues. Trimming cost V 6 bases and J 8 bases; bases outside gene matches: 3. Germline CDR1 reads MDHEN; CDR2 reads SYDVKM. The CDR3 coding sequence is TGTGCCAGCAGGACAGGGATCGAAAAACTGTTTTTT. Translating gives CASRTGIEKLFF.

The J gene is TRBJ1-2, the V gene TRBV18, with 10 nucleotides matching TRBD1. CDR3 size: 18 residues. J was trimmed by 1 base and V by 4 bases; bases with no gene match: 12. The germline gives CDR1 KGHSH, CDR2 LQKENI. CDR3: CASSLNRDRGLFNYGYTF. The DNA of the CDR3 is TGTGCCAGCTCACTAAACCGGGACAGGGGCCTCTTTAACTATGGCTACACCTTC.

This chain connects TRBV15 to TRBJ2-4, with unresolved D. Looked up from germline, CDR1 is LNHNV and CDR2 is YYDKDF (reference sequence). V lost 6 bases and J lost 5, with 8 bases in between. This CDR3 has 12 amino acids. This CDR3 reads CATSLFENIQYF. CDR3 sequence (DNA): TGTGCCACCAGTTTGTTCGAAAACATTCAGTACTTC.

The chain recombines TRBV5-1 with TRBJ2-1; D is ambiguous. The germline V and J ends were trimmed by 4 bases and 0 bases, with 17 bases remaining between them. The CDR3 has 17 amino acids. Germline values: CDR1 SGHRS, CDR2 YFSETQ. The CDR3 protein is CASSPTGDTSSYNEQFF. In nucleotides, the CDR3 is TGCGCCAGCAGCCCCACTGGGGATACAAGCTCCTACAATGAGCAGTTCTTC. Based on the CDR3 plus reference TRBV5-1 and TRBJ2-1, the full variable domain is KAGVTQTPRYLIKTRGQQVTLSCSPISGHRSVSWYQQTPGQGLQFLFEYFSETQRNKGNFPGRFSGRQFSNSRSEMNVSTLELGDSALYLCASSPTGDTSSYNEQFFGPGTRLTVL.

The chain joins TRBV28 to TRBJ2-6, with 8 bases fitting TRBD1. Germline CDR1 is MDHEN and CDR2 is SYDVKM. Trimming cost V 6 bases and J 2 bases; bases outside gene matches: 3. The CDR3 runs to 15 residues. This CDR3 is CASRPGGPGANVLTF. The CDR3 DNA reads as TGTGCCAGCAGACCAGGGGGCCCTGGGGCCAACGTCCTGACTTTC.

The chain links TRBV9 to TRBJ2-3; 10 nucleotides agree with TRBD2. V was clipped by 0 bases and J by 6 bases; unmatched bases: 4. The germline gives CDR1 SGDLS, CDR2 YYNGEE. This CDR3 contains 15 residues. The CDR3 sequence is CASSVASGRHDTQYF. For the CDR3, the DNA is TGTGCCAGCAGCGTAGCTAGCGGGAGACATGATACGCAGTATTTT.

The chain joins TRBV6-5 to TRBJ2-5; the match to TRBD2 covers 11 bases. CDR1 MNHEY and CDR2 SVGAGI come from the germline V gene. V lost 6 bases, J lost 5 bases, and 5 bases stayed unmatched. This CDR3 comprises 14 residues. The CDR3 region is CASRTSGRGETQYF. The DNA of the CDR3 is TGTGCCAGCAGAACTAGCGGGAGAGGGGAGACCCAGTACTTC.

This sequence joins TRBV9 and TRBJ2-3; D not resolved. CDR1 and CDR2 from the germline V gene are SGDLS and YYNGEE. Between the trimmed V and J ends, which lost 2 bases and 8 bases, there was a span of 18 bases. The CDR3 is 15 amino acids. The CDR3 loop is CASSVAGPSSSTQYF. The CDR3 DNA reads as TGTGCCAGCAGCGTGGCAGGCCCGTCTTCGAGTACGCAGTATTTT.

The J gene is TRBJ2-1, the V gene TRBV19; weak D call: TRBD1 (6 bases). The CDR3 has 12 residues. Trimming left V 7 bases short and J 15 bases short, with 19 bases between. Germline V CDR1 and CDR2: LNHDA, SQIVND (reference sequence). Written as DNA, the CDR3 is TGTGCCAGTATGGCAGTCGGGGCAGGGGTGTTCTTC. It specifies CASMAVGAGVFF.

The V gene is TRBV25-1, the J gene TRBJ2-7; D gene unclear. In germline, CDR1 is MGHDK, CDR2 SYGVNS. This CDR3 is 12 amino acids long. The ends were cut back, 6 bases at V and 2 bases at J, with 8 bases in the middle. The CDR3 sequence is CASSAETYEQYF. CDR3 sequence (DNA): TGTGCCAGCAGCGCGGAGACCTACGAGCAGTACTTC.

This clone was recorded only once. The rearrangement joins TRBV5-4 to TRBJ2-5; 7 nucleotides agree with TRBD1. The CDR3 extends over 15 amino acids. With V trimmed by 0 bases and J by 5 bases, 7 bases remained unmatched. The germline gives CDR1 SGHNT, CDR2 YYREEE (reference sequence). The CDR3 nucleotides read TGTGCCAGCAGCTTGGTTCTCAGACAGGGCGAGACCCAGTACTTC. Translating it yields CASSLVLRQGETQYF.

Note on this clone: Germline is not matched at one junction end, which may reflect a read error. The CDR3 loop reads CARSGSSNEQFF. CDR3 nucleotides: TGTGCCAGAAGTGGCTCCTCCAATGAGCAGTTCTTC. This chain connects TRBV2 to TRBJ2-1, with D unclear. Germline assignment: CDR1 SNHLY and CDR2 FYNNEI. The CDR3 sequence is 12 residues long.

The chain has TRBV5-1 and TRBJ2-1; 10 nucleotides align to TRBD2. This CDR3 has 16 residues. From germline, CDR1 is SGHRS and CDR2 YFSETQ. After removal of 5 bases from V and 0 bases from J, the junction contained 5 bases not matched to a gene. CDR3 in DNA: TGCGCCAGCAGTTTTAGCGGGAGGACCTCCTACAATGAGCAGTTCTTC. Translating gives CASSFSGRTSYNEQFF.

This clone occurred once. V is TRBV30 and J is TRBJ2-3; D tentatively fits TRBD1 or TRBD2 (5 bases each). Trimming took off 3 bases at V and 2 bases at J, with 12 bases between the two ends. Germline assignment: CDR1 GTSNPN and CDR2 SVGIG (reference sequence). The CDR3 has 14 amino acids. The CDR3 region is CAWRPSGTTDTQYF. In DNA form, the CDR3 reads TGTGCCTGGAGGCCCTCCGGGACCACAGATACGCAGTATTTT.

This sequence joins TRBV7-9 and TRBJ2-1; unclear D gene. CDR3 length equals 10 residues. Germline V gene lookup returns CDR1 SEHNR and CDR2 FQNEAQ (reference sequence). With 8 bases removed from V and 5 bases from J, the gap between germline ends came to 4 bases. The CDR3 protein is CASGDNEQFF. CDR3 DNA: TGTGCCAGCGGGGACAATGAGCAGTTCTTC.

This chain joins TRBV4-3 and TRBJ2-2; 8 bases line up with TRBD2. Germline values: CDR1 LGHNA, CDR2 YSLEER. V was pared by 2 bases and J by 0 bases, with 8 bases of the junction left unmatched. This CDR3 has 18 amino acids. CDR3 region: CASSQLGAGGSNTGELFF. In nucleotides, the CDR3 is TGCGCCAGCAGCCAATTGGGGGCGGGAGGTTCGAACACCGGGGAGCTGTTTTTT.